The 32 T cell receptor beta chains reported below all come from one sample, sequenced in a study of T cell changes during pregnancy in multiple sclerosis. Libraries were prepared by immunoSEQ multiplex PCR; TCRdb keeps only in-frame clonotypes and omits some of them. The data contain more than 65,000 clones, approximately 89% of them seen just once; the ten biggest clones take up over 2%. Source: peripheral blood, taken in the first trimester of pregnancy. Source of these receptors: a female donor with multiple sclerosis, enrolled in a pregnancy study.

The chain carries TRBV5-1 and TRBJ2-3; 7 bases line up with TRBD2. With V trimmed by 4 bases and J by 3 bases, 11 bases remained unmatched. The germline CDR1 and CDR2 sequences are SGHRS and YFSETQ. The CDR3 is 16 amino acids. In DNA, the CDR3 is TGCGCCAGCAGCCCCGCTGCGGGAGTGGTGACAGATACGCAGTATTTT. This codes for CASSPAAGVVTDTQYF.

The rearrangement uses TRBV7-8 and TRBJ2-7, with D maybe TRBD2 (5 bases). V was trimmed by 2 bases and J by 0 bases, leaving 14 bases between them. Germline V gives CDR1 SGHVS, CDR2 FQNEAQ. This CDR3 is 16 amino acids long. The chain's CDR3 is CASSLTRGTSSYEQYF. The CDR3 nucleotides are TGTGCCAGCAGCTTAACCCGGGGAACCTCCTCCTACGAGCAGTACTTC. The whole variable domain, remainder taken from reference TRBV7-8 and TRBJ2-7, is GAGVSQSPRYKVAKRGQDVALRCDPISGHVSLFWYQQALGQGPEFLTYFQNEAQLDKSGLPSDRFFAERPEGSVSTLKIQRTQQEDSAVYLCASSLTRGTSSYEQYFGPGTRLTVT.

V and J are TRBV2 and TRBJ2-7; TRBD2 might be the D (5 bases). In germline, CDR1 is SNHLY, CDR2 FYNNEI. The CDR3 runs 12 residues. Trimming shortened V by 7 bases and J by 3 bases, and 10 bases separated the two germline ends. For the CDR3, the DNA is TGTGCCAGCACCGCTAGCAGCTACGAGCAGTACTTC. Translation: CASTASSYEQYF.

A single count supports this clone. The rearrangement joins TRBV19 to TRBJ1-4, with a possible D match to TRBD1 (5 bases). Trimming left V 4 bases short and J 7 bases short, with 13 bases between. The CDR3 consists of 14 residues. Germline assignment: CDR1 LNHDA and CDR2 SQIVND (reference sequence). CDR3 protein: CASSTVQGTEKLFF. The CDR3 DNA reads TGTGCCAGTAGTACTGTTCAGGGTACTGAAAAACTGTTTTTT.

The V and J genes are TRBV7-3 and TRBJ1-6; possibly TRBD1 for D (6 bases). Trimming removed 2 bases from V and 9 bases from J, with 11 bases in between. The germline V gene has CDR1 SGHTA and CDR2 FQGTGA. This CDR3 has 14 amino acids. As DNA, the CDR3 is TGTGCCAGCAGCTTAGAACAGGGCAGTTCACCCCTCCACTTT. This gives the protein CASSLEQGSSPLHF. The variable domain in full, with the rest retrieved from reference TRBV7-3 and TRBJ1-6, is GAGVSQTPSNKVTEKGKYVELRCDPISGHTALYWYRQSLGQGPEFLIYFQGTGAADDSGLPNDRFFAVRPEGSVSTLKIQRTERGDSAVYLCASSLEQGSSPLHFGNGTRLTVT.

A single count supports this clone. The chain links TRBV6-6 to TRBJ1-5; a possible D gene is TRBD1 (6 bases). The V gene lost 6 bases and the J gene lost 6 bases, with 18 bases spanning the gap. From germline, CDR1 is MNHNY and CDR2 SVGAGI (reference sequence). This CDR3 has 15 amino acids. DNA for the CDR3: TGTGCCAGCAGCCCCTCCCTGGGCAGGGGTCAGCCCCAGCATTTT. It encodes CASSPSLGRGQPQHF.

The V gene is TRBV7-9, the J gene TRBJ2-2; tentatively, D is TRBD1 (5 bases). This CDR3 is built from 16 residues. CDR1 is SEHNR, CDR2 FQNEAQ, per germline (reference sequence). The germline V and J ends were trimmed by 3 bases and 0 bases, with 11 bases remaining between them. The chain's CDR3 is CASSFPQGTNTGELFF. In DNA form, the CDR3 reads TGTGCCAGCAGCTTTCCCCAGGGAACGAACACCGGGGAGCTGTTTTTT.

With respect to this clone: Germline and junction disagree at one end, which may indicate a read error. The V call is TRBV7-7, the J call TRBJ2-1; 12 nucleotides match TRBD2. Germline values: CDR1 SSHAT, CDR2 FNYEAQ (reference sequence). The CDR3 runs 17 residues. CDR3 loop: CASSFRASGRASDEQFF. The CDR3 DNA sequence: TGTGCTAGCAGCTTTAGGGCTAGCGGGAGGGCCTCCGATGAGCAGTTCTTC.

V gene TRBV5-6 combines with J gene TRBJ2-7; D gene unclear. The CDR3 is 14 amino acids. Germline lookup yields CDR1 SGHDT and CDR2 YYEEEE. V lost 0 bases to trimming and J lost 0 bases, with 7 bases between them. The CDR3 spells CASSLVVRSYEQYF. The CDR3 coding sequence is TGTGCCAGCAGCTTGGTTGTGCGCTCCTACGAGCAGTACTTC.

This clone came up a few times. CDR3 amino acids: CASRGTAYEQYF. The CDR3 coding sequence is TGTGCCAGCAGGGGGACAGCCTACGAGCAGTACTTC. This chain links TRBV6-1 with TRBJ2-7, with 7 bases aligning to TRBD1. The CDR3 covers 12 residues. Unmatched junction bases numbered 1, after V lost 6 bases and J lost 2 bases. Germline-derived CDR1 and CDR2 are MNHNS and SASEGT.

The gene calls are TRBV7-9 and TRBJ1-1; possible D gene TRBD1, 6 bases. Trimming left V 10 bases short and J 5 bases short, with 32 bases between. CDR1 and CDR2 from the germline V gene are SEHNR and FQNEAQ (reference sequence). This CDR3 spans 18 amino acids. The CDR3 reads CATAAWAQGVWVLTEAFF. The CDR3 DNA follows: TGTGCCACCGCAGCCTGGGCACAGGGAGTATGGGTTTTGACTGAAGCTTTCTTT. The full variable domain, completed using reference TRBV7-9 and TRBJ1-1, is DTGVSQNPRHKITKRGQNVTFRCDPISEHNRLYWYRQTLGQGPEFLTYFQNEAQLEKSRLLSDRFSAERPKGSFSTLEIQRTEQGDSAMYLCATAAWAQGVWVLTEAFFGQGTRLTVV.

The chain combines TRBV9 with TRBJ2-2; TRBD2 agrees at 8 bases. Losses at the gene ends were 0 bases for V and 4 bases for J; bases not matched to a gene: 2. CDR1 is SGDLS and CDR2 is YYNGEE in the germline V gene. The CDR3 sequence is 15 residues long. CDR3 sequence reads: CASSVEGTSTGELFF. The CDR3 coding sequence is TGTGCCAGCAGCGTAGAGGGGACTAGCACCGGGGAGCTGTTTTTT. Full variable domain (remainder filled in from reference TRBV9 and TRBJ2-2): DSGVTQTPKHLITATGQRVTLRCSPRSGDLSVYWYQQSLDQGLQFLIQYYNGEERAKGNILERFSAQQFPDLHSELNLSSLELGDSALYFCASSVEGTSTGELFFGEGSRLTVL.

This rearrangement joins TRBV5-4 to TRBJ2-5; the match to TRBD2 covers 10 bases. The CDR3 covers 15 residues. Germline lookup yields CDR1 SGHNT and CDR2 YYREEE (reference sequence). V shed 1 base and J 5 bases; nucleotides not matched to a gene: 5. The CDR3 coding sequence is TGTGCCAGCAGCTTGACTAGCGGGGATGAGGAGACCCAGTACTTC. Residues: CASSLTSGDEETQYF.

This chain uses TRBV14 with TRBJ1-2; D not resolved. V was pared by 1 base and J by 3 bases, with 9 bases between. The CDR3 consists of 14 residues. From germline, CDR1 is SGHDN and CDR2 FVKESK. Here the CDR3 DNA reads TGTGCCAGCAGCCAAGGTGGGCATCACTATGGCTACACCTTC. Translating it yields CASSQGGHHYGYTF.

The chain combines TRBV7-9 with TRBJ2-1, with a possible D match to TRBD1 (6 bases). Germline assignment: CDR1 SEHNR and CDR2 FQNEAQ (reference sequence). Trimming removed 5 bases at V and 13 bases at J, with 12 bases between. There are 11 residues in the CDR3. The CDR3 DNA reads TGTGCCAGCAGCAAGACAGGAGAACAGTTCTTC. Its protein is CASSKTGEQFF.

The chain carries TRBV9 and TRBJ2-1, with 10 bases fitting TRBD1. This CDR3 has 16 amino acids. CDR1 is SGDLS, CDR2 YYNGEE, per germline. V lost 0 bases and J lost 6; bases outside the gene matches: 6. CDR3 in amino acids: CASSVGGTGAINEQFF. CDR3 nucleotide sequence: TGTGCCAGCAGCGTAGGTGGGACAGGGGCAATCAATGAGCAGTTCTTC.

This clone was observed a single time. Here the CDR3 DNA reads TGTGCCAGTAGGATAAGGCGGGGAAATGGCCAGCCCCAGCATTTT. Its protein product is CASRIRRGNGQPQHF. J is TRBJ1-5 and V is TRBV19; D is unresolved. Trimming pared 6 bases from V and 7 bases from J, leaving 19 bases between. The CDR3 extends over 15 amino acids. Germline loops: CDR1 LNHDA, CDR2 SQIVND (reference sequence).

The J gene is TRBJ1-2, the V gene TRBV4-3, with D hard to call. This CDR3 is built from 14 residues. Germline V gene sequence: CDR1 LGHNA, CDR2 YSLEER. Trimming shortened V by 0 bases and J by 4 bases, and 9 bases separated the two germline ends. CDR3: CASSQDSQSYGYTF. As DNA, the CDR3 is TGCGCCAGCAGCCAAGATTCCCAGTCCTATGGCTACACCTTC.

On this clone itself: The same CDR3 also results from other DNA sequences found in this sample. The chain employs TRBV6-5 and TRBJ1-2, with 10 bases that match TRBD1. V dropped 4 bases and J dropped 4; count of bases not matched to a gene: 3. CDR1 and CDR2 (germline): MNHEY, SVGAGI. The length of the CDR3 is 14 residues. DNA of the CDR3: TGTGCCAGCAGTTGCGGACAGGGGGGCTATGGCTACACCTTC. This gives the protein CASSCGQGGYGYTF.

The chain recombines TRBV30 with TRBJ2-2; 9 bases agree with TRBD2. J lost 5 bases, V lost 8 bases, and 9 bases had no gene match. In germline, CDR1 is GTSNPN, CDR2 SVGIG (reference sequence). The CDR3 is 14 amino acids. The CDR3 sequence is CAASSGVKTGELFF. CDR3 DNA: TGTGCCGCTTCTAGCGGGGTAAAGACCGGGGAGCTGTTTTTT. Together with reference TRBV30 and TRBJ2-2, the CDR3 gives the full variable domain: SQTIHQWPATLVQPVGSPLSLECTVEGTSNPNLYWYRQAAGRGLQLLFYSVGIGQISSEVPQNLSASRPQDRQFILSSKKLLLSDSGFYLCAASSGVKTGELFFGEGSRLTVL.

The rearrangement joins TRBV11-2 to TRBJ2-7, with 10 bases fitting TRBD1. Trimming cost V 5 bases and J 4 bases; bases outside gene matches: 8. CDR3 length: 15 amino acids. Germline V gene lookup returns CDR1 SGHAT and CDR2 FQNNGV. CDR3 sequence: CASSPGTGEGYEQYF. CDR3 sequence (DNA): TGTGCCAGCAGCCCTGGGACAGGGGAAGGGTACGAGCAGTACTTC.

The chain employs TRBV5-1 and TRBJ2-1, with 11 bases fitting TRBD2. The germline V gene encodes CDR1 SGHRS and CDR2 YFSETQ. The CDR3 is 17 amino acids. V was clipped by 2 bases and J by 5 bases; unmatched bases: 9. In DNA form, the CDR3 reads TGCGCCAGCAGCTTCTTCATAGCGGGAGGGCGAGACAATGAGCAGTTCTTC. Protein sequence: CASSFFIAGGRDNEQFF.

The chain uses TRBV10-3 and TRBJ1-1; TRBD1 is a possible D gene (5 bases). Germline-derived CDR1 and CDR2 are ENHRY and SYGVKD. This CDR3 has 15 amino acids. V gave up 0 bases and J gave up 4 bases, with 12 bases separating them. The CDR3 loop is CAISESMGGGTEAFF. The CDR3 DNA sequence: TGTGCCATCAGTGAGTCGATGGGGGGGGGCACTGAAGCTTTCTTT.

The chain links TRBV11-3 to TRBJ2-7; TRBD2 is a possible D gene (6 bases). Germline lookup yields CDR1 SGHNT and CDR2 YENEEA. The CDR3 length is 15 residues. Deletions cut 5 bases from V and 6 bases from J, with 20 bases between. The CDR3 region is CASSHRDSPTPEQYF. The CDR3 DNA reads as TGTGCCAGCAGCCACCGGGACTCCCCTACGCCCGAGCAGTACTTC.

Only one count was recorded for this clone. The chain has TRBV29-1 and TRBJ2-1; 13 bases match TRBD2. Germline V gene data show CDR1 as SQVTM and CDR2 as ANQGSEA. There are 14 residues in the CDR3. Trimming cost V 7 bases and J 10 bases; bases outside gene matches: 10. Here the CDR3 DNA reads TGCAGCGCCCGGGGACTAGCGGGGAGCTCGGAGCAGTTCTTC. It yields the protein CSARGLAGSSEQFF.

V and J are TRBV28 and TRBJ2-1; TRBD2 matches at 12 bases. The CDR3 covers 20 residues. Trimming cost V 1 base and J 1 base; bases outside gene matches: 11. The germline gives CDR1 MDHEN, CDR2 SYDVKM. The CDR3 DNA is TGTGCCAGCAGTTTATTTTTCGGTCTAGCGGGAGGGGCTTCCTACAATGAGCAGTTCTTC. Amino acids: CASSLFFGLAGGASYNEQFF.

This chain uses TRBV30 with TRBJ1-6, with TRBD1 as a possible D gene (6 bases). The CDR3 runs to 14 residues. Trimming left V 0 bases short and J 9 bases short, with 12 bases between. From germline, CDR1 is GTSNPN and CDR2 SVGIG (reference sequence). The DNA for the CDR3 is TGTGCCTGGAGTGTGGGGACACCGGGTTCACCCCTCCACTTT. Encoded protein: CAWSVGTPGSPLHF.

The rearrangement joins TRBV30 to TRBJ2-7; a weak D match, TRBD2 (5 bases). Trimming removed 8 bases from V and 0 bases from J, with 11 bases in between. This CDR3 spans 12 amino acids. CDR1 is GTSNPN and CDR2 is SVGIG in the germline V gene (reference sequence). The CDR3 spells CAGTGISYEQYF. CDR3 nucleotides: TGTGCCGGAACCGGGATCTCCTACGAGCAGTACTTC.

The J gene is TRBJ1-1, the V gene TRBV7-9; no clear D. V lost 8 bases, J lost 0 bases, and 10 bases lay in between. The germline V gene has CDR1 SEHNR and CDR2 FQNEAQ (reference sequence). The CDR3 totals 13 residues. The CDR3 DNA sequence: TGTGCCAGCGCAGACGACATGAACACTGAAGCTTTCTTT. Protein product: CASADDMNTEAFF.

The chain joins TRBV18 to TRBJ2-7; 10 positions match TRBD1. The CDR3 contains 13 residues. J lost 4 bases, V lost 6 bases, and 3 bases had no gene match. Per the germline V gene, CDR1 is KGHSH and CDR2 is LQKENI. The CDR3 sequence is CASSRDRGYEQYF. Written as DNA, the CDR3 is TGTGCCAGCTCCCGGGACAGGGGTTACGAGCAGTACTTC.

The chain couples TRBV27 to TRBJ2-7; 12 nucleotides line up with TRBD2. This CDR3 contains 14 residues. The V gene end was trimmed by 6 bases and the J gene end by 2 bases; junction bases not matched to a gene: 2. Germline CDR1 and CDR2: MNHEY and SMNVEV (reference sequence). The CDR3 is CASRRTSGTYEQYF. CDR3 sequence (DNA): TGTGCCAGCAGAAGGACTAGCGGGACCTACGAGCAGTACTTC.

The chain couples TRBV28 to TRBJ2-7; 10 bases map to TRBD2. From germline, CDR1 is MDHEN and CDR2 SYDVKM. The CDR3 totals 18 residues. V shed 3 bases, J shed 0 bases, and the junction held 11 bases outside the gene matches. The DNA of the CDR3 is TGTGCCAGCAGTTTCAAACCGGGACTAGCGCGATACTCCTACGAGCAGTACTTC. Protein product: CASSFKPGLARYSYEQYF.